This T cell receptor (beta chain) was found in a study of cytomegalovirus exposure and HLA in healthy donors (dated by TCRdb to the late 2010s). With respect to the entire study: A later analysis indicated that the 120 validation repertoires were generated on the platform also employed for the 600 to 750 repertoires of the first cohort. The aim of the study was to test whether cataloging public T cell receptors could identify signatures of past pathogen exposure. Besides the first cohort of roughly 640 subjects, a separate validation cohort made up of over 95 different subjects was used. The study combined high-throughput TCR immunosequencing, statistical association of individual TCRs with disease status, and machine learning to predict cytomegalovirus infection status. What the research found in general, with its limitations: Subsequent analysis determined that TCRs grouped into clusters in the first cohort also showed a tendency toward co-occurrence across the 120 validation repertoires, and 90% to 95% of cluster scores exceeded 0. In vitro tests confirmed that a few of the cytomegalovirus-associated TCR beta chains recognize cytomegalovirus antigens. All 120 or so repertoires were used to score co-occurrence in the validation cohort in a later analysis, because that analysis had no HLA typing for the cohort. The classifier was reported to diagnose cytomegalovirus status with high specificity and sensitivity in both the original and validation cohorts. The study gave a list of about 160 TCR beta chains associated with cytomegalovirus. Most TCR sequences were seen in very few donors, while some public TCRs were found in many individuals. The authors suggested that the approach could potentially be generalized to other disease states and immunological phenotypes.

Comments on this clone: The target of this receptor is not known. Base quality data are lacking; no much larger clone is found one base away.

The protocol used for the library was the immunoSEQ multiplex PCR assay. Processing in the source paper ran as follows. A statistical classification framework was developed to diagnose cytomegalovirus status using the catalog of TCR beta chain sequences. The clones in this table, taken by TCRdb from immuneACCESS, are in-frame only. Not every clone is retained; where verified, under half of the shortfall comes from an unresolved V gene, and the cause of the rest is unknown. D and trimming come from the DNA, and the V and J calls and clone size come from that table. A total of fewer than 300,000 clones appear in this sample, roughly 88% of them only once. 0.92% of the sample is in the top ten clones. V is shortened by 3 bases, J by 5 bases, and the region joining them spans 13 bases. CDR1 is given as MNHEY and CDR2 as SVGAGI, both from the germline V gene. Reading from cysteine to phenylalanine, the CDR3 counts 14 amino acids. Only the CDR3 part of the read is kept: 42 bases, read in frame from the first base.

The donors were included in the validation cohort of 120 subjects, a group kept apart from the approximately 690-subject first cohort. The chain links TRBV6-5 with TRBJ2-5; the D gene is perhaps TRBD2, on 7 matching bases. The source is a woman under 30 in good health and CMV-seronegative. Sequencing used PBMCs. The DNA reads TGTGCCAGCAGTTATGGGGGGGCCGGTGAGACCCAGTACTTC. Its translation is CASSYGGAGETQYF.